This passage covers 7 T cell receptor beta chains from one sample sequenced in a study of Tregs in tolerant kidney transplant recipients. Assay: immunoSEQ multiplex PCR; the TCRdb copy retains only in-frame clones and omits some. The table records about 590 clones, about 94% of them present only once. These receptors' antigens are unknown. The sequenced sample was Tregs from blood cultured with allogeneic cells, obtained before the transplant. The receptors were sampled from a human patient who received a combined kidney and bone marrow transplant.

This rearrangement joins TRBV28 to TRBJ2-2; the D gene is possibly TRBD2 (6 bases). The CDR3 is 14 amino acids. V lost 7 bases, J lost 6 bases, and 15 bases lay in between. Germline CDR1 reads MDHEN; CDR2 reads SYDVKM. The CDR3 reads CASTLARDAGELFF. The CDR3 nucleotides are TGTGCCAGCACCCTAGCGCGGGACGCCGGGGAGCTGTTTTTT.

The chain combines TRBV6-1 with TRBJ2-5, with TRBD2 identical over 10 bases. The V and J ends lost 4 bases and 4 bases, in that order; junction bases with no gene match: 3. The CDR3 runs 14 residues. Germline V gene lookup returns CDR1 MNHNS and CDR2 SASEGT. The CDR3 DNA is TGTGCCAGCAGTGTCCGGACTAGCGGAGAGACCCAGTACTTC. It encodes CASSVRTSGETQYF.

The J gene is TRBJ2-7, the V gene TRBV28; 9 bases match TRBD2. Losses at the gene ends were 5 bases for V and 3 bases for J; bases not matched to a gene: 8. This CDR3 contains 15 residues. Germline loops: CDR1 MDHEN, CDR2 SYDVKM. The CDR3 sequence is CASSPPGLAYYEQYF. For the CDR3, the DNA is TGTGCCAGCAGTCCCCCGGGACTAGCTTACTACGAGCAGTACTTC.

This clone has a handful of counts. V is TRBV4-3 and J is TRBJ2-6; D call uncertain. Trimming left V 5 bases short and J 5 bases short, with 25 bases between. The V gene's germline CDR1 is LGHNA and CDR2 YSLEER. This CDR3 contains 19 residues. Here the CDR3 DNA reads TGCGCCAGCAGCAAAGTCTCAGGAACGTCACAAAGTCGGGCCAACGTCCTGACTTTC. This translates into CASSKVSGTSQSRANVLTF.

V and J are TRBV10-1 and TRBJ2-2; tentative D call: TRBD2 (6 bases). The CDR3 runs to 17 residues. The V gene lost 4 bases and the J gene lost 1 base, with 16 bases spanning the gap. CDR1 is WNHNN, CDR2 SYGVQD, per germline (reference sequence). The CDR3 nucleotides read TGCGCCAGCAGTGTACACGGGAGCGGAGGGAACACCGGGGAGCTGTTTTTT. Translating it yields CASSVHGSGGNTGELFF.

CDR3 in amino acids: CSAAQWGEQYF. For the CDR3, the DNA is TGCAGTGCTGCTCAGTGGGGGGAGCAGTACTTC. The rearrangement joins TRBV20-1 to TRBJ2-7; either TRBD1 or TRBD2 may supply D (5 bases each). In germline, CDR1 is DFQATT, CDR2 SNEGSKA (reference sequence). The V end lost 5 bases, the J end lost 7 bases, and 12 bases lay between the germline ends. CDR3 length equals 11 residues.

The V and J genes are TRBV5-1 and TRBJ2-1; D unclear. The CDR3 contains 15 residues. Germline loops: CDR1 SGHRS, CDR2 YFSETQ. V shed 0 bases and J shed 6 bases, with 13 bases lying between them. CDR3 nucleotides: TGCGCCAGCAGCTTGGACGCACCTCGGATCAATGAGCAGTTCTTC. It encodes CASSLDAPRINEQFF. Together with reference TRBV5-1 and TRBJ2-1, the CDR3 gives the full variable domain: KAGVTQTPRYLIKTRGQQVTLSCSPISGHRSVSWYQQTPGQGLQFLFEYFSETQRNKGNFPGRFSGRQFSNSRSEMNVSTLELGDSALYLCASSLDAPRINEQFFGPGTRLTVL.